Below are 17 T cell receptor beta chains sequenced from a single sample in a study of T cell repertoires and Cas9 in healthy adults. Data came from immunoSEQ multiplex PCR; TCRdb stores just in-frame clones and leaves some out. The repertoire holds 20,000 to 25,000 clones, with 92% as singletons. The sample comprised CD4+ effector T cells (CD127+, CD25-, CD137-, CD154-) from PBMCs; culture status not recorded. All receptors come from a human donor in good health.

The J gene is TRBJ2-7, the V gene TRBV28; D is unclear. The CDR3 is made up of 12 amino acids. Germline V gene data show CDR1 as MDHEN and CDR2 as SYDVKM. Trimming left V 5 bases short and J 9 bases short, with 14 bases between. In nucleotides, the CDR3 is TGTGCCAGCAGTGCAACAAAAAGGGTGCAGTACGTC. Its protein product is CASSATKRVQYV.

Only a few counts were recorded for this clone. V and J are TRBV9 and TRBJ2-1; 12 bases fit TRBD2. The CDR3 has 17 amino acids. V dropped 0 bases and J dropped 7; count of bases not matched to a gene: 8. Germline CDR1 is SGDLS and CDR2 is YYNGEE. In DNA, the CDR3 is TGTGCCAGCAGCGTAGGACTAGCGGGAGTAGGCTCGAATGAGCAGTTCTTC. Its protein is CASSVGLAGVGSNEQFF.

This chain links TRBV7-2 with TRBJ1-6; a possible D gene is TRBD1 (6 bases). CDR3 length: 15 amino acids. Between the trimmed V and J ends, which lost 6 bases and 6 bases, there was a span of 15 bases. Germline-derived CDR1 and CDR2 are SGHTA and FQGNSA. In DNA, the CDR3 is TGTGCCAGCAGTAGAGGGGGGACGGCTAATTCACCCCTCCACTTT. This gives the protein CASSRGGTANSPLHF.

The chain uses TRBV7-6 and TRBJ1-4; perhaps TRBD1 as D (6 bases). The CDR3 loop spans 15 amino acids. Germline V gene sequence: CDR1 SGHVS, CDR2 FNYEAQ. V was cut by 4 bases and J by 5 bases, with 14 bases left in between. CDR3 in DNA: TGTGCCAGCAGCTCCAGGACAGCGGGAAATGAAAAACTGTTTTTT. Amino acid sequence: CASSSRTAGNEKLFF. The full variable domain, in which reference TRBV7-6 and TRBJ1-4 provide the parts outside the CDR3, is GAGVSQSPRYKVTKRGQDVALRCDPISGHVSLYWYRQALGQGPEFLTYFNYEAQQDKSGLPNDRFSAERPEGSISTLTIQRTEQRDSAMYRCASSSRTAGNEKLFFGSGTQLSVL.

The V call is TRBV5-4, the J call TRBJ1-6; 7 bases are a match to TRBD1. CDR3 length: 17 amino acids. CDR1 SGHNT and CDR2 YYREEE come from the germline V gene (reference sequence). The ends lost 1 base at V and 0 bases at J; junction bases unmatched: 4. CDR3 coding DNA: TGTGCCAGCAGCTTGTCCAGGGGGAGCTCCTATAATTCACCCCTCCACTTT. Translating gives CASSLSRGSSYNSPLHF.

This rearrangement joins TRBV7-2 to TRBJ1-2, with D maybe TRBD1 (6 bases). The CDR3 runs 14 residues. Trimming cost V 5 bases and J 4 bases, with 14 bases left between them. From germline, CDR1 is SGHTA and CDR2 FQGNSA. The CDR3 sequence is CASSTRQESYGYTF. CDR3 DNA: TGTGCCAGCAGCACCCGACAGGAGTCCTATGGCTACACCTTC. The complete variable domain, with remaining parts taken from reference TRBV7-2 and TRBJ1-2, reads GAGVSQSPSNKVTEKGKDVELRCDPISGHTALYWYRQSLGQGLEFLIYFQGNSAPDKSGLPSDRFSAERTGGSVSTLTIQRTQQEDSAVYLCASSTRQESYGYTFGSGTRLTVV.

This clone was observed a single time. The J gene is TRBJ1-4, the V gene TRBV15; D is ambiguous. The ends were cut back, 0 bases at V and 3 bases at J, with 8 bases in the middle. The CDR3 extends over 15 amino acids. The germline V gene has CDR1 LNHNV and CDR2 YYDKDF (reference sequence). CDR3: CATSRDRPSNEKLFF. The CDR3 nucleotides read TGTGCCACCAGCAGAGATCGACCTTCTAATGAAAAACTGTTTTTT.

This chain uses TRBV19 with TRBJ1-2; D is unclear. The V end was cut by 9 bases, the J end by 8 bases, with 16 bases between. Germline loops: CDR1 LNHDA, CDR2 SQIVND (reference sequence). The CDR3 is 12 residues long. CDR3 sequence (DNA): TGTGCCAGCATATACCCCATTCGAGGCTACACCTTC. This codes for CASIYPIRGYTF.

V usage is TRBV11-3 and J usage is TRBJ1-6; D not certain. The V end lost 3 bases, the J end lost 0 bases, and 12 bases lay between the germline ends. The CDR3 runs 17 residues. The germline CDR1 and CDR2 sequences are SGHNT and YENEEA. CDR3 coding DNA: TGTGCCAGCAGCTTGGGTGGACGGAGCTCCTATAATTCACCCCTCCACTTT. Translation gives CASSLGGRSSYNSPLHF.

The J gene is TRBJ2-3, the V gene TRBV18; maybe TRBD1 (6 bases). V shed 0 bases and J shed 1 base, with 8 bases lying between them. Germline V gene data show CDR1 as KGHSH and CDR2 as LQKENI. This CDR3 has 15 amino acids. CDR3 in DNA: TGTGCCAGCTCACCACCACAGGGCGGCACAGATACGCAGTATTTT. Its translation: CASSPPQGGTDTQYF.

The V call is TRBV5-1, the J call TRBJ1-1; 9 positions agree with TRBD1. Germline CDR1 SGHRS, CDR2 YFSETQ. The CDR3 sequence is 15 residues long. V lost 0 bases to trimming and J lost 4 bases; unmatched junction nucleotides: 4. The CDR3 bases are TGCGCCAGCAGCTTGGGGCCGACAGGGGGCACTGAAGCTTTCTTT. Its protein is CASSLGPTGGTEAFF.

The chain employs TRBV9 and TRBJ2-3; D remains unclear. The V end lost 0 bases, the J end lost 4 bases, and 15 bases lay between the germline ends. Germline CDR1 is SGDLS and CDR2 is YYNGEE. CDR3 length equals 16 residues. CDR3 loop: CASSVVERKLSDTQYF. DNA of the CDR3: TGTGCCAGCAGCGTAGTCGAGCGAAAATTATCAGATACGCAGTATTTT.

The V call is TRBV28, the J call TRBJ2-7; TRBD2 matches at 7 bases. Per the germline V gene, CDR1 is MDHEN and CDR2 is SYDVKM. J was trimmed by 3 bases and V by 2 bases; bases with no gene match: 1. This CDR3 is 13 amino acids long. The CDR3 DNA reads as TGTGCCAGCAGTTTAGGGGGGGGCTACGAGCAGTACGTC. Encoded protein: CASSLGGGYEQYV.

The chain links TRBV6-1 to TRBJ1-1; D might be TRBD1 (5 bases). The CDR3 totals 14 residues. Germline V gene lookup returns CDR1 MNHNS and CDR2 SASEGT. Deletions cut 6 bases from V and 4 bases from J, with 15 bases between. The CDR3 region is CASRSPGGTTEAFF. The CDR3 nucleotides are TGTGCCAGCAGATCCCCTGGGGGGACCACTGAAGCTTTCTTT.

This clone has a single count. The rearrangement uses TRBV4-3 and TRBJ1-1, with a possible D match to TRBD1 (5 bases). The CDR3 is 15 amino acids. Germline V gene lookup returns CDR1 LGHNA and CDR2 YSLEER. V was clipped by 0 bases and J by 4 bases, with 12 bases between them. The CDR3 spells CASSQDQGWSTEAFF. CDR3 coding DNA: TGCGCCAGCAGCCAAGATCAGGGTTGGAGCACTGAAGCTTTCTTT.

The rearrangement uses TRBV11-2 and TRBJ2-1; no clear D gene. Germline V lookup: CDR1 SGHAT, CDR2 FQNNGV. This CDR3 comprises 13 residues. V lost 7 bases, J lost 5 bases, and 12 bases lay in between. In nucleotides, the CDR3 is TGTGCCAGCAAGGAAGCTTTCAACAATGAGCAGTTCTTC. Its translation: CASKEAFNNEQFF.

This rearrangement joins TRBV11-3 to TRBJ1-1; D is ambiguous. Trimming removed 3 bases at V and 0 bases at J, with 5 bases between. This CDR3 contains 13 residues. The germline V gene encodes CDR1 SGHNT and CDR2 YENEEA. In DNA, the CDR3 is TGTGCCAGCAGCTTCGCGGTGAACACTGAAGCTTTCTTT. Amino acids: CASSFAVNTEAFF. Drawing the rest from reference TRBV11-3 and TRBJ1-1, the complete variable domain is EAGVVQSPRYKIIEKKQPVAFWCNPISGHNTLYWYLQNLGQGPELLIRYENEEAVDDSQLPKDRFSAERLKGVDSTLKIQPAELGDSAVYLCASSFAVNTEAFFGQGTRLTVV.